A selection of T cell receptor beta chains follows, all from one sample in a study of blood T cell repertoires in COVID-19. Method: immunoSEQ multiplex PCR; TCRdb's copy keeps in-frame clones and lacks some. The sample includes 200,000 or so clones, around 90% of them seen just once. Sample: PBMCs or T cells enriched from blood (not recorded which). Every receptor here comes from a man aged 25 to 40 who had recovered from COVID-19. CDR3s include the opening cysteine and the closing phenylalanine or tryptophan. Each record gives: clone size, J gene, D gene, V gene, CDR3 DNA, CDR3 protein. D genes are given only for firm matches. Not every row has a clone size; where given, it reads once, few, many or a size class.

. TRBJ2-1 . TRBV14 TGTGCCAGCAGCCAAGAAAGGCAGCCCATCGGGTACAATGAGCAGTTCTTC CASSQERQPIGYNEQFF
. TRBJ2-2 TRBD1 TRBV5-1 TGCGCCAGCAGCATCGGACAGGATCGAAAGACCGGGGAGCTGTTTTTT CASSIGQDRKTGELFF
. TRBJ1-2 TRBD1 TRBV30 TGTGCCTGGAGTCAGGGCAGGGGGCCGTATGGCTACACCTTC CAWSQGRGPYGYTF
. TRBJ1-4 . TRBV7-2 TGTGCCAGCAGCTCTGGACAGACCCTAGGTGAAAAACTGTTTTTT CASSSGQTLGEKLFF
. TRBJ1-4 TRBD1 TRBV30 TGTGCCTGGAGCGGGACAGGGCGAGGTGAAAAACTGTTTTTT CAWSGTGRGEKLFF
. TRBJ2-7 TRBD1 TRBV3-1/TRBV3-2 TGTGCCAGCAGCCTGGGGACAGGGGCCTACGAGCAGTACTTC CASSLGTGAYEQYF
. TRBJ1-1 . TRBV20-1 TGCAGTGCCTTCCGGTGGGGGGGTGCTTTCTTT CSAFRWGGAFF
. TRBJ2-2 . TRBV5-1 TGCGCCAGCAGCTTGGTCGCCAGGGGACCGGGTAACACCGGGGAGCTGTTTTTT CASSLVARGPGNTGELFF
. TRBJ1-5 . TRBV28 TGTGCCAGCAGCCACAGGGCGGGGGATCAGCCCCAGCATTTT CASSHRAGDQPQHF
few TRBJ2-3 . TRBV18 TGTGCCAGCTCACCACCGGGGACTGGGACTGGCACAGATACGCAGTATTTT CASSPPGTGTGTDTQYF
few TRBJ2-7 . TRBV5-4 TGTGCCAGCAGCCTCTACCTTGGACACGTCGAGCAGTACTTC CASSLYLGHVEQYF